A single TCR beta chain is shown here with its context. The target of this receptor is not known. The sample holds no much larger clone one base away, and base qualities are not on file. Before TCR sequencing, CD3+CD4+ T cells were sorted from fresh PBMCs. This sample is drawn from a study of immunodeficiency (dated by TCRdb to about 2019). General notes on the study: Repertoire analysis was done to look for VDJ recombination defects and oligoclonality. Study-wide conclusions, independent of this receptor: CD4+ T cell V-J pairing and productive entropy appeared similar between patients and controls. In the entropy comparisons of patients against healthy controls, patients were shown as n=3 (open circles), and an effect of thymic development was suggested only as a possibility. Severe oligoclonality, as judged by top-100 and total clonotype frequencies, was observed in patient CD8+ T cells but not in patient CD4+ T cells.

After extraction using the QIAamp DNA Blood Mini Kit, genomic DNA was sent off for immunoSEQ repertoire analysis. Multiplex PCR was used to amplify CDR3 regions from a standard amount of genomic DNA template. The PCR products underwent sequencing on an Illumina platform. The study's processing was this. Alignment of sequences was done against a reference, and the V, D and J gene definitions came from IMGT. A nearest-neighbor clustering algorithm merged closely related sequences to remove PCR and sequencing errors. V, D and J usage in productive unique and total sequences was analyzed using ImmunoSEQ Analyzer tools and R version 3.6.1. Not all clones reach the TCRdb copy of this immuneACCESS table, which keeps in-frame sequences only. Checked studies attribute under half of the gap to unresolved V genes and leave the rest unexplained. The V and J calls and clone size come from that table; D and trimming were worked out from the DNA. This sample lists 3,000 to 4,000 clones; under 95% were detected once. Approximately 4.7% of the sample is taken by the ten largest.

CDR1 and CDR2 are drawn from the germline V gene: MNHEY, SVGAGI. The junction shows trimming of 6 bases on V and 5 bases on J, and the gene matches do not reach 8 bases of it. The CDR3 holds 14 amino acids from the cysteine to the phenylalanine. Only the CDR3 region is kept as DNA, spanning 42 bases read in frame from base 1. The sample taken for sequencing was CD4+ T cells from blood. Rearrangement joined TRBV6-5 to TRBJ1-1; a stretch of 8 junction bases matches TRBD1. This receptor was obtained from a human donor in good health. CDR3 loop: CASSPDRGGTEAFF. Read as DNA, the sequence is TGTGCCAGCAGCCCCGACAGGGGAGGAACTGAAGCTTTCTTT.